These 6 T cell receptor beta chains came from one sample sequenced in a study of early T cells in non-severe SARS-CoV-2 infection (dated by TCRdb to the early 2020s). The library was made by 5' RACE. Reads for this sample came from a NextSeq 500. In-frame beta chains were kept once TCRdb had trimmed the public reads at Q25 with fastp and called clones with MiXCR. Every distinct CDR3 protein forms one entry, paired with its most common genes and DNA. Present in this sample are 100,000 to 120,000 distinct CDR3 sequences, around 12% of which were seen just once. Of the sample, about 4% falls within the top ten clones. Sequences were derived from whole blood, sampled at baseline. These receptors all stem from an adult who was a healthcare worker with PCR-confirmed SARS-CoV-2 infection or an uninfected control (not recorded which).

The chain is built from TRBV5-1 and TRBJ2-7; D perhaps matches TRBD1 (5 bases). V was shortened by 4 bases and J by 7 bases, with 15 bases between the two germline ends. Germline CDR1 reads SGHRS; CDR2 reads YFSETQ. The CDR3 has 13 residues. The CDR3 sequence: CASSLQGAREQYF. In DNA form, the CDR3 reads TGCGCCAGCAGCCTCCAAGGGGCGCGGGAGCAGTACTTC.

This clonotype has at least ten counts. The V gene is TRBV14, the J gene TRBJ2-7; 8 nucleotides match TRBD1. The CDR3 runs 15 residues. Unmatched junction bases numbered 5, after V lost 2 bases and J lost 2 bases. The germline gives CDR1 SGHDN, CDR2 FVKESK. The CDR3 sequence is CASSQYTGGTYEQYF. The CDR3 DNA is TGTGCCAGCAGCCAATATACAGGGGGGACCTACGAGCAGTACTTC.

This clonotype was counted only a few times. The gene calls are TRBV5-1 and TRBJ2-7; a weak D match, TRBD1 (6 bases). V was trimmed by 5 bases and J by 2 bases, leaving 17 bases between them. The CDR3 sequence is 15 residues long. From germline, CDR1 is SGHRS and CDR2 YFSETQ. CDR3 amino acids: CASRRSVTGTYEQYF. CDR3 sequence (DNA): TGCGCCAGCAGACGCTCCGTGACAGGAACCTACGAGCAGTACTTC.

The chain has TRBV30 and TRBJ2-1, with TRBD1 matching 8 bases. Germline CDR1 reads GTSNPN; CDR2 reads SVGIG (reference sequence). This CDR3 has 12 amino acids. The V segment lost 7 bases and the J segment 9 bases; nucleotides outside the gene matches: 8. DNA for the CDR3: TGTGCCTTCGGACAGGGCAGAGGTGAGCAGTTCTTC. Translated: CAFGQGRGEQFF.

This clonotype has a count of ten or more. V and J are TRBV9 and TRBJ1-6; 9 nucleotides agree with TRBD1. The junction had 6 bases not matched to a gene; V was cut back by 6 bases and J by 8 bases. The length of the CDR3 is 14 residues. The germline gives CDR1 SGDLS, CDR2 YYNGEE. CDR3 protein: CASNWGTGYSPLHF. In DNA, the CDR3 is TGTGCCAGCAACTGGGGGACAGGGTATTCACCCCTCCACTTT. Drawing the rest from reference TRBV9 and TRBJ1-6, the complete variable domain is DSGVTQTPKHLITATGQRVTLRCSPRSGDLSVYWYQQSLDQGLQFLIQYYNGEERAKGNILERFSAQQFPDLHSELNLSSLELGDSALYFCASNWGTGYSPLHFGNGTRLTVT.

This clonotype was seen more than once but under ten times. The chain is built from TRBV3-1 and TRBJ2-5, with D perhaps TRBD1 (5 bases). Germline values: CDR1 LGHDT, CDR2 YNNKEL (reference sequence). The length of the CDR3 is 16 residues. Deletions cut 0 bases from V and 2 bases from J, with 13 bases between. This chain's CDR3 is CASSQDGVGPQETQYF. DNA of the CDR3: TGTGCCAGCAGCCAAGATGGGGTGGGGCCTCAAGAGACCCAGTACTTC.